This is a list of T cell receptor beta chains from one sample in a study of blood T cell repertoires in COVID-19. Only in-frame clones appear in the TCRdb table, and some are missing; sequencing was by immunoSEQ multiplex PCR. Of some 100,000 clones listed, 65% to 85% are singletons. Input material: peripheral blood. The origin of the receptors is a man aged 55 to 70 with acute or convalescent COVID-19. Each CDR3 is given without its conserved first and last residue. Fields, in order: V gene, CDR3 length, CDR3 protein.

TRBV10-3,12,AISDPIRYGEQF
TRBV16,14,ASSQWTSGYQETQY
TRBV10-3,13,AISETSGGLDTQY
TRBV18,15,ASSPGLAGGLYGEQF
TRBV30,10,AWSETGIAHT
TRBV5-1,11,ASSPFYRDEQF
TRBV10-2,13,ASSHTGTVNTEAF
TRBV9,13,ASSFIVGQGGEQF
TRBV6-5,13,ASRAGTGGHNEQF
TRBV7-2,11,ASSRQFDETQY